Below are 9 T cell receptor beta chains sequenced from a single sample in a study of OX40 agonist ivuxolimab in advanced cancers. Clones were sequenced by immunoSEQ multiplex PCR, and TCRdb holds only the in-frame ones, with some missing. The sample shows some 10,000 clones, 75% to 80% of them seen only once. The specimen comprised CD4+ or CD8+ T cells sorted from blood, sampled in a trial of the OX40 agonist ivuxolimab. The receptors shown here come from an adult with an advanced solid tumor such as melanoma, head and neck, liver or kidney cancer.

This chain uses TRBV30 with TRBJ1-2, with 9 bases identical to TRBD1. The CDR3 has 14 residues. The junction had 6 bases not matched to a gene; V was cut back by 2 bases and J by 5 bases. The germline V gene encodes CDR1 GTSNPN and CDR2 SVGIG (reference sequence). CDR3 coding DNA: TGTGCCTGGAGTAGCGGGACAGGGTATTATGGCTACACCTTC. It codes for CAWSSGTGYYGYTF.

The rearrangement joins TRBV7-3 to TRBJ2-1, with 12 bases lining up with TRBD2. CDR3 length: 15 amino acids. Germline loops: CDR1 SGHTA, CDR2 FQGTGA. With V trimmed by 5 bases and J by 6 bases, 5 bases remained unmatched. CDR3 region: CASSLGLAGLNEQFF. CDR3 in DNA: TGTGCCAGCAGCCTGGGACTAGCGGGTCTCAATGAGCAGTTCTTC.

The chain uses TRBV27 and TRBJ2-7; D remains ambiguous. CDR3 length: 11 amino acids. V gave up 3 bases and J gave up 4 bases, with 4 bases separating them. Germline CDR1 reads MNHEY; CDR2 reads SMNVEV (reference sequence). Here the CDR3 reads CASSFGYEQYF. Here the CDR3 DNA reads TGTGCCAGCAGTTTCGGTTACGAGCAGTACTTC.

V and J are TRBV5-6 and TRBJ2-7; D remains unclear. CDR3 size: 14 residues. The germline V gene encodes CDR1 SGHDT and CDR2 YYEEEE. Deletions cut 3 bases from V and 4 bases from J, with 14 bases between. CDR3 nucleotide sequence: TGTGCCAGCAGCTCCCTCTCGGTCTCGTACGAGCAGTACTTC. Translated, it gives CASSSLSVSYEQYF.

CDR3 residues: CASSSPGQGPYGYTF. DNA of the CDR3: TGTGCCAGCAGTTCACCGGGACAGGGGCCTTATGGCTACACCTTC. The chain has TRBV27 and TRBJ1-2; 10 bases map to TRBD1. Per germline, CDR1 MNHEY and CDR2 SMNVEV (reference sequence). The CDR3 runs to 15 residues. Trimming took 4 bases from V and 5 from J; bases not matched to a gene: 7.

The chain links TRBV27 to TRBJ1-5; unclear D gene. Germline V gene data show CDR1 as MNHEY and CDR2 as SMNVEV (reference sequence). Trimming shortened V by 5 bases and J by 1 base, and 12 bases separated the two germline ends. The CDR3 spans 15 residues. Here the CDR3 reads CASSPYGWSNQPQHF. CDR3 sequence (DNA): TGTGCCAGCAGTCCCTACGGGTGGAGCAATCAGCCCCAGCATTTT.

The CDR3 protein is CASSFAGGSYEQYF. CDR3 DNA: TGTGCCAGCAGTTTTGCGGGTGGCTCCTACGAGCAGTACTTC. The chain carries TRBV27 and TRBJ2-7; perhaps TRBD2 as D (5 bases). The CDR3 contains 14 residues. The V gene's germline CDR1 is MNHEY and CDR2 SMNVEV (reference sequence). Trimming pared 3 bases from V and 0 bases from J, leaving 9 bases between.

The chain couples TRBV5-6 to TRBJ2-3, with D perhaps TRBD1 (6 bases). With 4 bases removed from V and 7 bases from J, the gap between germline ends came to 16 bases. This CDR3 region has 14 residues. Germline V gene lookup returns CDR1 SGHDT and CDR2 YYEEEE. CDR3 residues: CASSLTGHRNTQYF. In DNA, the CDR3 is TGTGCCAGCAGCCTGACAGGACATAGGAATACGCAGTATTTT. Complete variable domain (other parts from reference TRBV5-6 and TRBJ2-3): DAGVTQSPTHLIKTRGQQVTLRCSPKSGHDTVSWYQQALGQGPQFIFQYYEEEERQRGNFPDRFSGHQFPNYSSELNVNALLLGDSALYLCASSLTGHRNTQYFGPGTRLTVL.

This rearrangement joins TRBV27 to TRBJ2-2, with D possibly TRBD2 on 6 matching bases. The germline V gene has CDR1 MNHEY and CDR2 SMNVEV (reference sequence). The germline V and J ends were trimmed by 7 bases and 6 bases, with 18 bases remaining between them. The CDR3 length is 15 residues. The CDR3 DNA reads as TGTGCCAGCACGGAGGGCGGATTAGGTGCCGGGGAGCTGTTTTTT. Amino acids: CASTEGGLGAGELFF.